This T cell receptor beta chain was found in a study of type 1 and type 2 diabetes patients. Whole-study context: Across the study, around 20 million paired-end reads were produced.

The CDR3 has 13 residues. The V and J ends lost 10 bases and 5 bases respectively, with 17 bases between them. CDR1 and CDR2 (germline): ENHRY, SYGVKD. Genomic DNA was the PCR template. Amplification of the beta chain CDR3 used 30 forward and 13 reverse multiplex primers. One entry per CDR3 protein results from TCRdb running MiXCR on the multiplex PCR reads. The top ten hold approximately 15% of the sample, which has about 270,000 distinct CDR3 sequences, roughly 44% seen once. With regard to this clonotype: What it binds is not known.

Points from the study as a whole: Type 2 diabetes and control V and J usage correlated highly, roughly 0.97. Both CD4+ and CD8+ type 2 diabetes repertoires showed significantly higher diversity than type 1.

J is TRBJ2-5 and V is TRBV10-3; tentative D call: TRBD1 (6 bases). This TCR derives from a man between 18 and 35 years old with type 2 diabetes. Specimen: peripheral blood mononuclear cells (PBMCs). The CDR3 DNA is TGTGCCAGCAGAAACGGGCAGGGGGAGACCCAGTACTTC. Encoded protein: CASRNGQGETQYF.